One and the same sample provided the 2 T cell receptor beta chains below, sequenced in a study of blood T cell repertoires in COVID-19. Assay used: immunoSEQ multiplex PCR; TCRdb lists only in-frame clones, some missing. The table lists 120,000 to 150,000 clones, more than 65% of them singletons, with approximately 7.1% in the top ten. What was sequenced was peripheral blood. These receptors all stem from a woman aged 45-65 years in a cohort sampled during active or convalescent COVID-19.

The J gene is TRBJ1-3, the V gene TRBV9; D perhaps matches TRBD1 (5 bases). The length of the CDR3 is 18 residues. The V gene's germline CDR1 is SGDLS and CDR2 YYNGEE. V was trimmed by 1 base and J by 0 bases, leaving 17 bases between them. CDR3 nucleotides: TGTGCCAGCAGCGTACTCGCCGGGGGATCCCCCTCTGGAAACACCATATATTTT. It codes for CASSVLAGGSPSGNTIYF.

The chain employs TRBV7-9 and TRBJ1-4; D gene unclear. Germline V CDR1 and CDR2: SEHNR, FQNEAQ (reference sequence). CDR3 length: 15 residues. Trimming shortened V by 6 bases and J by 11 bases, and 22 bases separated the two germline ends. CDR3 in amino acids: CASRAAGSGSGKLFF. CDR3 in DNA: TGTGCCAGCAGAGCCGCGGGGTCGGGGTCGGGGAAACTGTTTTTT. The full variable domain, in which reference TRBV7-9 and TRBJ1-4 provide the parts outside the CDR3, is DTGVSQNPRHKITKRGQNVTFRCDPISEHNRLYWYRQTLGQGPEFLTYFQNEAQLEKSRLLSDRFSAERPKGSFSTLEIQRTEQGDSAMYLCASRAAGSGSGKLFFGSGTQLSVL.